The clone carrying this T cell receptor (beta chain) appeared once. What it binds is unknown. This entry belongs to a study of CD8+ T cells in alopecia areata. Study details: Twice daily, treated patients received 5 to 10 mg of oral tofacitinib.

Germline V gene data show CDR1 as SGHRS and CDR2 as YFSETQ. The CDR3 totals 13 residues. The ends were cut back, 4 bases at V and 4 bases at J, with 11 bases in the middle. Isolated RNA was reverse transcribed into cDNA used as the sequencing template. The assay was immunoSEQ multiplex PCR, and TCRdb's table has in-frame clones only and misses some. This sample yields over 200,000 clones, of which 50% to 65% are seen a single time; roughly 0.47% belongs to the top ten. Study-level findings and limits: Lesional scalp exceeded normal scalp in clonality, especially in alopecia totalis/universalis. Normal skin's resident alphabeta T cells are also sequenced in scalp samples.

This receptor was taken from a human donor with alopecia areata. The material was CD4+ T cells sorted from blood, obtained at week 0. The V gene is TRBV5-1, the J gene TRBJ1-2; weak D call: TRBD1 (5 bases). CDR3 nucleotides: TGCGCCAGCAGCGGAGACAGCTTCTATGGCTACACCTTC. Its translation is CASSGDSFYGYTF.